This T cell receptor (beta chain) was identified during a study of shared T cell receptors in the human thymus. Clones were sequenced by immunoSEQ multiplex PCR, and TCRdb holds only the in-frame ones, with some missing. The data contain hundreds of thousands of clones, about 87% of them singletons. These data are also associated with another study on human thymus T cells. This second report adds: Unrelated individuals had highly overlapping thymic repertoires, as reported in related research.

This TCR derives from a boy younger than two with a congenital heart defect. Material for sequencing was thymocytes.

The CDR3 DNA follows: TGTGCCAGCAGCTTCACCCGGACAGGGAAGAATGAGCAGTTCTTC. Amino acids: CASSFTRTGKNEQFF. The chain is built from TRBV7-9 and TRBJ2-1, with 8 bases fitting TRBD1. Germline CDR1 reads SEHNR; CDR2 reads FQNEAQ (reference sequence). V gave up 3 bases and J gave up 7 bases; unmatched junction bases: 8. The length of the CDR3 is 15 residues.